These T cell receptor beta chains were read from a single sample in a study of CD8 T cells in ankylosing spondylitis. Via MiXCR, TCRdb re-called the 5' RACE reads, giving one row per CDR3 protein. The sample consists of 150,000 to 200,000 distinct CDR3 sequences, 15% to 20% of them appearing once. Sequenced material: blood, either unsorted or a sorted T cell fraction (not recorded which). Receptors were obtained from a male donor under 30 with ankylosing spondylitis or in good health (not recorded which). CDR3s include the opening cysteine and the closing phenylalanine or tryptophan. D genes are given only for firm matches.

TRBV20-1	TRBD2	TRBJ2-7	CSMGTIYEQYF
TRBV7-8	NA	TRBJ2-5	CASSLGGPAEGPGETQYF
TRBV29-1	NA	TRBJ2-7	CSVGWGPYEQYF
TRBV20-1	NA	TRBJ2-1	CSAYHPSGEFF
TRBV27	NA	TRBJ2-5	CASRRDQETQYF
TRBV7-8	NA	TRBJ1-3	CASSLDAGVGNTIYF
TRBV20-1	NA	TRBJ1-5	CSAPRQPGVLNSNQPQHF
TRBV10-3	TRBD1	TRBJ2-7	CAIRSAIGQGWIGSYEQYF
TRBV29-1	NA	TRBJ2-7	CSAGTSNEQYF
TRBV5-6	NA	TRBJ2-5	CASSLFPTVQETQYF
TRBV6-2/TRBV6-3	NA	TRBJ2-3	CASSYGARTDTQYF
TRBV19	NA	TRBJ1-3	CAVERGSGNTIYF
TRBV24-1	NA	TRBJ2-2	CATSDYVGTGELFF
TRBV18	TRBD1	TRBJ2-1	CASSLDRDRAGNEQFF
TRBV12-3/TRBV12-4	NA	TRBJ1-5	CASSPGEGQPQHF
TRBV7-9	TRBD2	TRBJ2-3	CASSSPRLAGASDTQYF
TRBV15	NA	TRBJ2-7	CATSTDYEQYF
TRBV20-1	NA	TRBJ2-3	CSARVVGSTDTQYF
TRBV29-1	NA	TRBJ1-1	CSVTGRMNTEAFF
TRBV25-1	TRBD2	TRBJ2-7	CASSESSWGEGRGEQYF
TRBV7-2	NA	TRBJ1-1	CASSYDRNTEAFF
TRBV20-1	NA	TRBJ2-5	CSALGQLQETQYF
TRBV10-3	NA	TRBJ2-3	CASRDSRSTDTQYF
TRBV29-1	TRBD1	TRBJ1-1	CSVDRTGLGNTEAFF
TRBV6-1	NA	TRBJ1-5	CASSKPKVKPGSQPQHF
TRBV5-6	TRBD1	TRBJ2-5	CASSEDRGEETQYF
TRBV6-1	NA	TRBJ2-5	CASATFPGTQYF
TRBV2	NA	TRBJ2-1	CASSDPFGDEQFF
TRBV28	TRBD1	TRBJ2-1	CASSLRQGGYNEQFF
TRBV29-1	TRBD2	TRBJ2-1	CSVGREALPNEQFF
TRBV3-1	NA	TRBJ2-1	CASSQASGPEQFF
TRBV20-1	TRBD2	TRBJ2-7	CSARDRSGIREQYF
TRBV6-5	TRBD2	TRBJ2-3	CASGPGRGLNTQYF
TRBV6-5	NA	TRBJ2-7	CASSPTDSLSYEQYF
TRBV7-9	NA	TRBJ2-2	CASSLGTSGELFF
TRBV20-1	NA	TRBJ2-3	CSASSGGTDTQYF
TRBV7-9	NA	TRBJ2-1	CASRIDNNNEQFF
TRBV19	TRBD1	TRBJ2-5	CASSRQGRQETQYF
TRBV14	NA	TRBJ1-1	CASSHGRVAFF
TRBV7-6	NA	TRBJ2-1	CASSLAGSVGVGKQFF
TRBV27	NA	TRBJ1-1	CASSLTATGNTEAFF
TRBV25-1	NA	TRBJ2-1	CAISLAGSNEQFF
TRBV7-2	NA	TRBJ1-1	CASSLGLAARAFF
TRBV4-2	NA	TRBJ2-5	CASSQDPGSQETQYF
TRBV20-1	NA	TRBJ2-1	CSASRREFTVHEQFF
TRBV5-1	NA	TRBJ2-3	CASSLVGQKADTQYF